Sequencing of this T cell receptor (beta chain) was carried out in a study of monozygotic twins with inflammatory bowel disease. The authors drew more than 2 ml of blood from each donor. Making cDNA involved eight separate reactions per sample. Template switching incorporated UMIs with a 6-nucleotide sample barcode. Using the 5' RACE reads, TCRdb records one entry per CDR3 protein without DNA. The sample has 200,000 to 250,000 distinct CDR3 sequences. The length of the CDR3 is 15 residues. The germline CDR1 and CDR2 sequences are SEHNR and FQNEAQ (reference sequence). Material: blood. This clonotype was obtained from a human donor with ulcerative colitis or Crohn's disease, or a healthy co-twin of an affected twin (not recorded which). This sequence joins TRBV7-9 and TRBJ2-1; absent DNA, TCRdb's TRBD1 call cannot be checked. The CDR3 region is CASSLQGAGYNEQFF.